This TCR beta chain is from a study of a mutant IDH1 vaccine in newly diagnosed glioma. As for the study in general: Patients were started on vaccination 4-6 weeks after radiotherapy alone, or with temozolomide cycles. Sex distribution of treated patients was approximately 62% male and about 38% female; mean age was about 40 years. V12 took place at week 35, and V13 at week 47.

Broader study findings: Variations in leading peripheral T cell clonotypes appeared to have no connection with pseudoprogression.

In its sample, this clone was seen a few times. Its antigen is undetermined. Here immunoSEQ multiplex PCR was the method, and the copy in TCRdb shows in-frame clones only, minus some. The table has fewer than 55,000 clones, less than 65% seen once; the top ten hold under 5.5%. Time point: week 47, end of study. Doses comprised 300 ug of mutant IDH1 20-mer peptide each, plus topical imiquimod. CDR3 length: 15 residues. CDR1 and CDR2 from the germline V gene are SNHLY and FYNNEI. Trimming took off 8 bases at V and 6 bases at J, with 22 bases between the two ends. The chain couples TRBV2 to TRBJ1-2; maybe TRBD1 (6 bases). Sequenced material: peripheral blood mononuclear cells (PBMCs), taken from a glioma patient whose treatment included an IDH1 peptide vaccine. This receptor was taken from a man aged 35 to 55 with glioma. Some clones in this sample may be carry-over from other donors' samples. The CDR3 DNA reads as TGTGCCAGCGGTCCATGGACAGACGGGGGGGATGGCTACACCTTC. Translation: CASGPWTDGGDGYTF.